The 7 T cell receptor beta chains below were found in one sample sequenced in a study of shared clonotypes between healthy human individuals. The method was immunoSEQ multiplex PCR; TCRdb's version includes in-frame clones alone and lacks a portion of them. The sample includes approximately 1,500,000 clones, 95% to 99% of them seen just once. Sequencing input: naive CD4+ T cells sorted from blood. Sample subset: CD45RA+ positively selected. These receptors all stem from a young man in good health.

This chain joins TRBV7-6 and TRBJ2-2; the D gene is possibly TRBD1 (6 bases). V was cut by 5 bases and J by 0 bases, with 10 bases left in between. The CDR3 is 15 amino acids. Germline CDR1 is SGHVS and CDR2 is FNYEAQ. The CDR3 sequence is CASSRTEANTGELFF. The CDR3 DNA reads TGTGCCAGCAGCCGGACAGAGGCGAACACCGGGGAGCTGTTTTTT.

This chain links TRBV10-1 with TRBJ2-1, with D possibly TRBD2 on 6 matching bases. V lost 0 bases and J lost 2, with 8 bases in between. The length of the CDR3 is 15 residues. Germline V gene data show CDR1 as WNHNN and CDR2 as SYGVQD (reference sequence). The CDR3 DNA reads TGCGCCAGCAGTGAGTCACTAGCAACCTACAATGAGCAGTTCTTC. This gives the protein CASSESLATYNEQFF.

The chain couples TRBV25-1 to TRBJ1-5; D possibly corresponds to TRBD1 (6 bases). From germline, CDR1 is MGHDK and CDR2 SYGVNS. The CDR3 consists of 15 residues. Deletions cut 1 base from V and 2 bases from J, with 9 bases between. CDR3 nucleotides: TGTGCCAGCAGTGAATCGGGGGCGGGCAATCAGCCCCAGCATTTT. It translates to CASSESGAGNQPQHF. The full variable domain, in which reference TRBV25-1 and TRBJ1-5 provide the parts outside the CDR3, is EADIYQTPRYLVIGTGKKITLECSQTMGHDKMYWYQQDPGMELHLIHYSYGVNSTEKGDLSSESTVSRIRTEHFPLTLESARPSHTSQYLCASSESGAGNQPQHFGDGTRLSIL.

V gene TRBV7-2 combines with J gene TRBJ1-5; D possibly corresponds to TRBD1 (5 bases). V was trimmed by 2 bases and J by 5 bases, leaving 13 bases between them. The CDR3 runs 15 residues. Germline lookup yields CDR1 SGHTA and CDR2 FQGNSA. Here the CDR3 reads CASSLHRQGDQPQHF. In DNA, the CDR3 is TGTGCCAGCAGCTTACACAGGCAGGGAGATCAGCCCCAGCATTTT.

V and J are TRBV27 and TRBJ2-2; 8 bases align to TRBD1. V gave up 2 bases and J gave up 7 bases; unmatched junction bases: 15. Per the germline V gene, CDR1 is MNHEY and CDR2 is SMNVEV (reference sequence). CDR3 length equals 18 residues. Here the CDR3 reads CASSLVSSSQGAGGELFF. The CDR3 nucleotides read TGTGCCAGCAGTTTAGTAAGCTCGTCTCAGGGGGCCGGCGGGGAGCTGTTTTTT.

The V gene is TRBV5-4, the J gene TRBJ2-6; D unresolved. V lost 4 bases to trimming and J lost 1 base, with 9 bases between them. The CDR3 has 15 amino acids. Germline-derived CDR1 and CDR2 are SGHNT and YYREEE (reference sequence). CDR3 residues: CASSLDTSGANVLTF. In DNA form, the CDR3 reads TGTGCCAGCAGCCTAGACACGTCTGGGGCCAACGTCCTGACTTTC. Combining the CDR3 with reference TRBV5-4 and TRBJ2-6 gives the whole variable domain ETGVTQSPTHLIKTRGQQVTLRCSSQSGHNTVSWYQQALGQGPQFIFQYYREEENGRGNFPPRFSGLQFPNYSSELNVNALELDDSALYLCASSLDTSGANVLTFGAGSRLTVL.

The chain links TRBV9 to TRBJ2-1, with 7 bases identical to TRBD1. V was pared by 4 bases and J by 2 bases, with 6 bases of the junction left unmatched. This CDR3 is built from 15 residues. Germline assignment: CDR1 SGDLS and CDR2 YYNGEE. Written as DNA, the CDR3 is TGTGCCAGCAGCCCTGGGACAGCTCCCTACAATGAGCAGTTCTTC. It specifies CASSPGTAPYNEQFF.